The 15 T cell receptor beta chains given below trace back to one sample, sequenced in a study of cytomegalovirus exposure and HLA in healthy donors. Use of 60 Vbeta and 13 Jbeta primers characterized the PCR. Profiling relied on immunoSEQ multiplex PCR, and the TCRdb table lists in-frame clones only, not all of them. Among about 210,000 clones listed, roughly 82% were seen once. Input material: PBMCs. These receptor sequences come from a man aged 35 to 55 in good health and CMV-seropositive.

The genes are TRBV19 and TRBJ1-5; no clear D. The germline V gene has CDR1 LNHDA and CDR2 SQIVND (reference sequence). The CDR3 covers 12 residues. V was trimmed by 3 bases and J by 6 bases, leaving 6 bases between them. DNA of the CDR3: TGTGCCAGTAGTATCGCCGGTCAGCCCCAGCATTTT. This translates into CASSIAGQPQHF. Looking up the rest from reference TRBV19 and TRBJ1-5 gives the full variable domain: DGGITQSPKYLFRKEGQNVTLSCEQNLNHDAMYWYRQDPGQGLRLIYYSQIVNDFQKGDIAEGYSVSREKKESFPLTVTSAQKNPTAFYLCASSIAGQPQHFGDGTRLSIL.

The rearrangement uses TRBV14 and TRBJ1-4; perhaps TRBD1 as D (5 bases). The CDR3 runs 16 residues. Germline V gene lookup returns CDR1 SGHDN and CDR2 FVKESK. Trimming left V 2 bases short and J 7 bases short, with 17 bases between. CDR3: CASSQLSVQGSEKLFF. The DNA of the CDR3 is TGTGCCAGCAGCCAACTTTCGGTTCAGGGAAGTGAAAAACTGTTTTTT.

The chain has TRBV9 and TRBJ2-7, with 11 bases lining up with TRBD1. In germline, CDR1 is SGDLS, CDR2 YYNGEE. CDR3 length equals 14 residues. V lost 3 bases, J lost 4 bases, and 3 bases stayed unmatched. The CDR3 nucleotides read TGTGCCAGCAGCGAAGGGACAGGGGGGTACGAGCAGTACTTC. Amino acids: CASSEGTGGYEQYF.

The gene calls are TRBV29-1 and TRBJ1-2; TRBD1 aligns across 10 bases. Germline V gives CDR1 SQVTM, CDR2 ANQGSEA. After removal of 3 bases from V and 7 bases from J, the junction contained 5 bases not matched to a gene. The CDR3 extends over 13 amino acids. The CDR3 loop is CSVEGQGISGYTF. In DNA form, the CDR3 reads TGCAGCGTTGAGGGACAGGGGATCTCTGGCTACACCTTC.

V and J are TRBV28 and TRBJ2-7; 7 bases match TRBD2. CDR1 and CDR2 (germline): MDHEN, SYDVKM. With V trimmed by 5 bases and J by 2 bases, 15 bases remained unmatched. The length of the CDR3 is 17 residues. CDR3 in DNA: TGTGCCAGCAGTACCACGTGGGGGGGAGAAGGGACCTACGAGCAGTACTTC. This encodes CASSTTWGGEGTYEQYF.

Only a few counts were recorded for this clone. V gene TRBV10-1 combines with J gene TRBJ1-3; 7 bases are shared with TRBD1. The CDR3 length is 15 residues. V dropped 6 bases and J dropped 0; count of bases not matched to a gene: 5. Germline V gene data show CDR1 as WNHNN and CDR2 as SYGVQD (reference sequence). CDR3 amino acids: CASSGQVDSGNTIYF. In DNA form, the CDR3 reads TGCGCCAGCAGCGGACAGGTCGACTCTGGAAACACCATATATTTT.

This clone has a single count. The chain recombines TRBV27 with TRBJ1-5; D might be TRBD1 (6 bases). This CDR3 contains 15 residues. The V gene's germline CDR1 is MNHEY and CDR2 SMNVEV (reference sequence). Trimming took 5 bases from V and 4 from J, leaving 15 bases between them. This CDR3 is CASSALTGINQPQHF. CDR3 in DNA: TGTGCCAGCAGTGCGTTAACAGGGATAAATCAGCCCCAGCATTTT.

This chain links TRBV5-1 with TRBJ2-5; TRBD1 aligns across 7 bases. Germline V gene data show CDR1 as SGHRS and CDR2 as YFSETQ. The CDR3 is 14 amino acids. J lost 2 bases, V lost 7 bases, and 8 bases had no gene match. The CDR3 sequence is CASQTGAIQETQYF. CDR3 sequence (DNA): TGCGCCAGCCAAACAGGGGCGATTCAAGAGACCCAGTACTTC.

The chain couples TRBV2 to TRBJ2-2; the match to TRBD2 covers 8 bases. In germline, CDR1 is SNHLY, CDR2 FYNNEI. There are 14 residues in the CDR3. V was pared by 10 bases and J by 4 bases, with 8 bases of the junction left unmatched. The CDR3 DNA follows: TGTGCCACTTTGAGCGGGAGTTTCACCGGGGAGCTGTTTTTT. It yields the protein CATLSGSFTGELFF.

V and J are TRBV5-6 and TRBJ2-1; 9 nucleotides line up with TRBD2. Germline trimming cut 4 bases from V and 10 bases from J; bases unmatched to any gene: 15. The CDR3 covers 16 residues. Germline CDR1 is SGHDT and CDR2 is YYEEEE. The CDR3 is CASSRGGGREGREQFF. Here the CDR3 DNA reads TGTGCCAGCAGCCGTGGGGGAGGGCGGGAGGGCCGGGAGCAGTTCTTC.

This clone was detected only once. V and J are TRBV19 and TRBJ1-1, with D tentatively TRBD1 (5 bases). The CDR3 is 14 amino acids. The V gene's germline CDR1 is LNHDA and CDR2 SQIVND (reference sequence). V was pared by 3 bases and J by 1 base, with 9 bases between. The CDR3 loop reads CASSMGGGNTEAFF. DNA for the CDR3: TGTGCCAGTAGTATGGGGGGTGGGAACACTGAAGCTTTCTTT.

V and J are TRBV28 and TRBJ1-5; D is perhaps TRBD1 (5 bases). V gave up 6 bases and J gave up 0 bases, with 12 bases separating them. Germline CDR1 is MDHEN and CDR2 is SYDVKM. The CDR3 has 15 residues. The CDR3 here is CASSLPQDSNQPQHF. The DNA for the CDR3 is TGTGCCAGCAGCCTCCCACAGGATAGCAATCAGCCCCAGCATTTT. Full variable domain (rest looked up from reference TRBV28 and TRBJ1-5): DVKVTQSSRYLVKRTGEKVFLECVQDMDHENMFWYRQDPGLGLRLIYFSYDVKMKEKGDIPEGYSVSREKKERFSLILESASTNQTSMYLCASSLPQDSNQPQHFGDGTRLSIL.

In its sample, this clone was seen a few times. The genes are TRBV25-1 and TRBJ1-2; TRBD1 matches 9 bases. After removal of 7 bases from V and 6 bases from J, the junction contained 15 bases not matched to a gene. The CDR3 has 16 residues. In germline, CDR1 is MGHDK, CDR2 SYGVNS. This CDR3 reads CASTLGQGGGIDGYTF. DNA of the CDR3: TGTGCCAGCACTCTGGGACAGGGAGGAGGAATCGATGGCTACACCTTC.

The rearrangement uses TRBV27 and TRBJ2-7; 8 bases are a match to TRBD2. This CDR3 spans 14 amino acids. After removal of 6 bases from V and 3 bases from J, the junction contained 7 bases not matched to a gene. Germline lookup yields CDR1 MNHEY and CDR2 SMNVEV (reference sequence). CDR3 nucleotide sequence: TGTGCCAGCAGCCCGGGACTAGATTTCTACGAGCAGTACTTC. Amino acid sequence: CASSPGLDFYEQYF.

Turning to this clone: This same CDR3 is encoded by further DNA sequences in the sample. The J gene is TRBJ1-1, the V gene TRBV9; 9 nucleotides align to TRBD1. Germline V gives CDR1 SGDLS, CDR2 YYNGEE. The CDR3 has 14 amino acids. Trimming took 3 bases from V and 5 from J; bases not matched to a gene: 5. This CDR3 reads CASSAQTGGTEAFF. The DNA for the CDR3 is TGTGCCAGCAGCGCACAGACAGGGGGGACTGAAGCTTTCTTT.